The entry below gives a single TCR beta chain sequence along with its context. CDR3 length: 11 residues. V was trimmed by 4 bases and J by 7 bases, leaving 10 bases between them. CDR1 SQVTM and CDR2 ANQGSEA come from the germline V gene. This entry is derived from a study of tumor and adjacent non-tumor tissue in lung cancer. A modified ARM-PCR protocol with three rounds of nested PCR amplified TCRbeta. TCRdb itself ran the multiplex PCR reads through MiXCR, one entry per CDR3 protein. The sample holds 81,000 or so distinct CDR3 sequences; 80% to 90% are singletons and the top ten take about half. This sample's RNA came from whole unsorted tissue. This non-tumor lung sample came from over 3 cm beyond the tumor edge.

The sequence was obtained from a man in his fifties or sixties with non-small cell lung cancer. The chain links TRBV29-1 to TRBJ1-1, with D unclear. Sequencing input: distant non-tumor lung tissue. Here the CDR3 DNA reads TGCAGCGTTGTCAAAACCCATGAAGCTTTCTTT. Protein sequence: CSVVKTHEAFF. The whole variable domain, remainder taken from reference TRBV29-1 and TRBJ1-1, is SAVISQKPSRDICQRGTSLTIQCQVDSQVTMMFWYRQQPGQSLTLIATANQGSEATYESGFVIDKFPISRPNLTFSTLTVSNMSPEDSSIYLCSVVKTHEAFFGQGTRLTVV.